This T cell receptor beta chain came from a study of CD8+CD57+ T cells in acquired aplastic anemia. Overall study context: Sorted CD4+ plus CD8+ cells gave DNA averaging roughly 3 ug.

Genomic DNA, serving as template, underwent TCR beta VDJ and CDR3 profiling. One entry per CDR3 protein, called by TCRdb with MiXCR from the reads. The table has about 130,000 distinct CDR3 sequences, roughly two fifths seen once. The germline CDR1 and CDR2 sequences are DFQATT and SNEGSKA (reference sequence). Between the trimmed V and J ends, which lost 3 bases and 0 bases, there was a span of 12 bases. There are 15 residues in the CDR3. The TCR comes from a human donor in good health, serving as a control. Material: sorted CD4+, CD8+, or CD8+CD57+ T cells (not recorded which) from PBMCs. The chain carries TRBV20-1 and TRBJ1-5, with D tentatively TRBD1 (5 bases). The CDR3 loop reads CSARGRTNSNQPQHF. The CDR3 nucleotides are TGCAGTGCTAGGGGGCGAACTAATAGCAATCAGCCCCAGCATTTT.